The rows below give T cell receptor beta chains drawn from one sample of a study of T cell changes during pregnancy in multiple sclerosis. The repertoire was sequenced with immunoSEQ multiplex PCR; TCRdb's copy has only in-frame clones and lacks some. Of about 49,000 clones listed, 90% were seen once; the top ten hold 5% to 6.5%. Specimen: peripheral blood, collected after pregnancy. Receptors were obtained from a female donor in good health, enrolled as a control in a pregnancy study. Each CDR3 is given without its conserved first and last residue. Size is omitted from some rows. Given values are once, few, many or a class for expanded clones.

J gene: TRBJ2-5; clone size: .; V gene: TRBV6-4; CDR3 protein: ASSDSSEGTQY
J gene: TRBJ1-2; clone size: .; V gene: TRBV5-1; CDR3 protein: ASSTPSGQGSGYT
J gene: TRBJ2-3; clone size: once; V gene: TRBV15; CDR3 protein: ATSTKVADTQY
J gene: TRBJ2-7; clone size: .; V gene: TRBV4-2; CDR3 protein: ASSPPASGGYEQY
J gene: TRBJ1-5; clone size: .; V gene: TRBV19; CDR3 protein: ASRRQGNQPQH
J gene: TRBJ2-7; clone size: .; V gene: TRBV15; CDR3 protein: ATSSLAASLHYEQY
J gene: TRBJ1-4; clone size: .; V gene: TRBV7-9; CDR3 protein: ASSWGQGFNEKLF
J gene: TRBJ1-6; clone size: .; V gene: TRBV21-1; CDR3 protein: ASSKLGQGETGLPLH
J gene: TRBJ2-5; clone size: few; V gene: TRBV20-1; CDR3 protein: SAGQEETQY
J gene: TRBJ2-1; clone size: .; V gene: TRBV28; CDR3 protein: ASIRLAGGLSSYNEQF
J gene: TRBJ2-1; clone size: .; V gene: TRBV7-2; CDR3 protein: ASSFPGQSSYNEQF
J gene: TRBJ2-5; clone size: .; V gene: TRBV9; CDR3 protein: ASSPLPLAVKETQY
J gene: TRBJ2-6; clone size: .; V gene: TRBV2; CDR3 protein: ASRVDTPPGANVLT
J gene: TRBJ1-2; clone size: few; V gene: TRBV27; CDR3 protein: ASTKTGGAGYT
J gene: TRBJ2-4; clone size: .; V gene: TRBV5-7; CDR3 protein: ASSCGSGTPMSENIQY
J gene: TRBJ1-4; clone size: .; V gene: TRBV7-6; CDR3 protein: ASSPSGTGLSNEKLF
J gene: TRBJ1-1; clone size: .; V gene: TRBV9; CDR3 protein: ASSVARYTEAF
J gene: TRBJ2-3; clone size: .; V gene: TRBV6-4; CDR3 protein: ASSESGGQFTDTQY
J gene: TRBJ2-5; clone size: .; V gene: TRBV5-4; CDR3 protein: ASSLEAGQETQY
J gene: TRBJ2-1; clone size: .; V gene: TRBV6-4; CDR3 protein: ASKAASGGNEQF
J gene: TRBJ2-7; clone size: .; V gene: TRBV27; CDR3 protein: ASSLSLAGGGEQY
J gene: TRBJ2-3; clone size: .; V gene: TRBV7-3; CDR3 protein: ASSPSGGPTSDTQY
J gene: TRBJ2-3; clone size: .; V gene: TRBV7-8; CDR3 protein: ATTGEGDTQY
J gene: TRBJ1-4; clone size: .; V gene: TRBV13; CDR3 protein: ASSPTGTGFEKLF
J gene: TRBJ1-4; clone size: .; V gene: TRBV19; CDR3 protein: ASSIERGREKLF
J gene: TRBJ1-2; clone size: .; V gene: TRBV25-1; CDR3 protein: ASSEWVQGAYGYT
J gene: TRBJ2-5; clone size: .; V gene: TRBV15; CDR3 protein: ATSRDLGGPETQY
J gene: TRBJ2-5; clone size: .; V gene: TRBV7-3; CDR3 protein: ASGYRGQKGETQY
J gene: TRBJ2-2; clone size: .; V gene: TRBV7-2; CDR3 protein: ASSLRLQGGTGELF
J gene: TRBJ2-2; clone size: .; V gene: TRBV6-1; CDR3 protein: ASSEISFTGELF
J gene: TRBJ1-1; clone size: .; V gene: TRBV10-1; CDR3 protein: ASRGRGNTEAF
J gene: TRBJ2-3; clone size: .; V gene: TRBV30; CDR3 protein: ALTSGMVIDTQY
J gene: TRBJ2-5; clone size: .; V gene: TRBV2; CDR3 protein: ASSLQETQY
J gene: TRBJ2-6; clone size: .; V gene: TRBV6-4; CDR3 protein: ASSEGQISGANVLT
J gene: TRBJ2-1; clone size: .; V gene: TRBV6-5; CDR3 protein: ASTRAGGRNEQF
J gene: TRBJ2-1; clone size: .; V gene: TRBV7-2; CDR3 protein: ASSLPGLAVYNEQF
J gene: TRBJ1-1; clone size: .; V gene: TRBV2; CDR3 protein: ASSPTGGADTEAF
J gene: TRBJ2-2; clone size: .; V gene: TRBV7-3; CDR3 protein: ASSSPDGSSGAAPNTGELF
J gene: TRBJ1-1; clone size: .; V gene: TRBV10-3; CDR3 protein: AISESFRTATEAF
J gene: TRBJ2-6; clone size: .; V gene: TRBV4-1; CDR3 protein: ASSRRQGGYSGANVLT
J gene: TRBJ2-7; clone size: .; V gene: TRBV14; CDR3 protein: ASSRPTSGSYEQY